These 13 T cell receptor beta chains were all obtained from the same sample, sequenced in a study of blood T cells in healthy people across ages. Next came a second PCR, run for 7 to 11 cycles, which used a sample-barcoded 5' primer along with a J-beta primer mix. TCRdb reprocessed the 5' RACE reads via MiXCR and lists one record per CDR3 protein. The sample includes under 800,000 distinct CDR3 sequences, 20% to 25% seen only once; the top ten take 3.5% to 4%. The sequencing sample was made of blood. Receptor source: a man between 65 and 85 years old in good health.

This clonotype was found many times. DNA for the CDR3: TGCGCCAGCAGCTTGGATGCAGGCACAGATACGCAGTATTTT. Translated: CASSLDAGTDTQYF. The chain joins TRBV5-1 to TRBJ2-3; no firm D call. Germline values: CDR1 SGHRS, CDR2 YFSETQ. The CDR3 spans 14 residues. The ends were cut back, 0 bases at V and 1 base at J, with 6 bases in the middle.

The chain couples TRBV5-1 to TRBJ2-7; D perhaps matches TRBD1 (6 bases). Germline lookup yields CDR1 SGHRS and CDR2 YFSETQ. The CDR3 sequence is 15 residues long. Trimming took off 0 bases at V and 0 bases at J, with 10 bases between the two ends. CDR3 sequence: CASSLVGGYSYEQYF. CDR3 in DNA: TGCGCCAGCAGCTTGGTAGGGGGATACTCCTACGAGCAGTACTTC.

The chain employs TRBV4-1 and TRBJ1-1, with D unresolved. CDR1 is MGHRA and CDR2 is YSYEKL in the germline V gene. The CDR3 is 13 amino acids. The V end lost 1 base, the J end lost 6 bases, and 9 bases lay between the germline ends. The CDR3 spells CASSQGRSAEAFF. The CDR3 DNA reads TGCGCCAGCAGCCAAGGGAGATCGGCTGAAGCTTTCTTT.

This clonotype was counted at least ten times. This chain links TRBV28 with TRBJ2-1, with 7 bases lining up with TRBD2. Germline assignment: CDR1 MDHEN and CDR2 SYDVKM. The V and J ends lost 6 bases and 6 bases, in that order; junction bases with no gene match: 5. The CDR3 covers 13 residues. Here the CDR3 DNA reads TGTGCCAGCAGCCCGGGAGGTGGCAATGAGCAGTTCTTC. Its protein is CASSPGGGNEQFF. The full variable domain, rest sourced from reference TRBV28 and TRBJ2-1, is DVKVTQSSRYLVKRTGEKVFLECVQDMDHENMFWYRQDPGLGLRLIYFSYDVKMKEKGDIPEGYSVSREKKERFSLILESASTNQTSMYLCASSPGGGNEQFFGPGTRLTVL.

V usage is TRBV7-3 and J usage is TRBJ2-7; perhaps TRBD2 as D (5 bases). The CDR3 is 14 residues long. From germline, CDR1 is SGHTA and CDR2 FQGTGA. V was pared by 2 bases and J by 7 bases, with 15 bases between. This chain's CDR3 is CASSLDHGVGEQYF. CDR3 bases: TGTGCCAGCAGCTTAGACCACGGGGTGGGTGAGCAGTACTTC.

With respect to this clonotype: This may be a read error, as it is one base from a much larger clone. The chain is built from TRBV27 and TRBJ2-1, with 9 bases identical to TRBD2. The CDR3 totals 21 residues. The germline V gene encodes CDR1 MNHEY and CDR2 SMNVEV (reference sequence). The trim removed 5 bases at V and 3 bases at J, leaving 23 bases unmatched. This CDR3 is CASSVGMAGAGSGGIYNEQFF. In DNA, the CDR3 is TGTGCCAGCAGTGTAGGTATGGCGGGGGCAGGTAGCGGGGGAATCTACAATGAGCAGTTCTTC.

V and J are TRBV4-3 and TRBJ2-5; D gene unclear. CDR1 and CDR2 (germline): LGHNA, YSLEER. The V end lost 0 bases, the J end lost 4 bases, and 6 bases lay between the germline ends. The CDR3 loop spans 13 amino acids. The CDR3 DNA reads as TGCGCCAGCAGCCAAGAGTACGGAGAGACCCAGTACTTC. Translation gives CASSQEYGETQYF.

This clonotype was picked up a small number of times. This rearrangement joins TRBV29-1 to TRBJ2-5; perhaps TRBD2 as D (7 bases). This CDR3 has 13 residues. Deletions cut 2 bases from V and 5 bases from J, with 12 bases between. Germline CDR1 reads SQVTM; CDR2 reads ANQGSEA. CDR3 coding DNA: TGCAGCGTTGAATTCGGGGGGCCGGAGACCCAGTACTTC. Residues: CSVEFGGPETQYF.

This clonotype was counted between two and nine times. The conserved phenylalanine or tryptophan is not found at the CDR3 terminus, so this likely reflects a read error. CDR3 sequence reads: CSVRTGANYGYTL. CDR3 DNA: TGCAGTGTTCGGACAGGAGCTAACTATGGCTACACCCTC. The chain is built from TRBV20-1 and TRBJ1-2, with 7 positions matching TRBD1. The germline CDR1 and CDR2 sequences are DFQATT and SNEGSKA (reference sequence). CDR3 length: 13 residues. V lost 7 bases to trimming and J lost 0 bases; unmatched junction nucleotides: 5.

In this sample, this clonotype turned up many times. This chain uses TRBV14 with TRBJ2-5; 8 bases fit TRBD2. CDR3 size: 15 residues. Trimming took 3 bases from V and 4 from J; bases not matched to a gene: 7. Germline V lookup: CDR1 SGHDN, CDR2 FVKESK. Here the CDR3 DNA reads TGTGCCAGCAGCCACCACGGACTAGCTAGAGAGACCCAGTACTTC. It codes for CASSHHGLARETQYF.

This clonotype was detected a few times. The CDR3 DNA reads TGTGCCAGCAGCGTTGGGTCCCCGTACGAGCAGTACTTC. Its translation: CASSVGSPYEQYF. The gene calls are TRBV9 and TRBJ2-1; no definite D call. TRBJ2-7 matches the DNA end more closely, so the J call is doubtful. Germline CDR1 SGDLS, CDR2 YYNGEE. CDR3 length: 13 amino acids.

The chain couples TRBV7-9 to TRBJ2-1, with TRBD1 matching over 10 bases. V lost 5 bases and J lost 8; bases outside the gene matches: 9. The CDR3 totals 15 residues. Per the germline V gene, CDR1 is SEHNR and CDR2 is FQNEAQ (reference sequence). The CDR3 loop is CASSVWTGGEDEQFF. CDR3 nucleotides: TGTGCCAGCAGCGTCTGGACAGGGGGGGAGGATGAGCAGTTCTTC. Combining the CDR3 with reference TRBV7-9 and TRBJ2-1 gives the whole variable domain DTGVSQNPRHKITKRGQNVTFRCDPISEHNRLYWYRQTLGQGPEFLTYFQNEAQLEKSRLLSDRFSAERPKGSFSTLEIQRTEQGDSAMYLCASSVWTGGEDEQFFGPGTRLTVL.

This clonotype was picked up a small number of times. The junction shows a germline mismatch at one end, possibly a read error. The rearrangement joins TRBV4-1 to TRBJ1-5; a weak D match, TRBD1 (6 bases). Germline V lookup: CDR1 MGHRA, CDR2 YSYEKL. This CDR3 has 15 residues. The CDR3 reads CASSQDWTGNQPQHF. CDR3 DNA sequence: TGCGCCAGCAGTCAAGATTGGACAGGCAATCAGCCCCAGCATTTT.